Listed below are T cell receptor beta chains from one sample, sequenced in a study. TCRdb independently ran MiXCR on the 5' RACE reads; one entry per CDR3 protein. The table has tens of thousands of distinct CDR3 sequences, 25% to 35% seen once. The source material was naive CD4+ T cells sorted from blood. These TCRs come from a female donor with breast cancer. Both conserved end residues are part of each CDR3. Expanded clones are given a class, and other clones once, few, many or no size at all.

v_call: TRBV9
clone_size: NA
cdr3_aa: CASSAGQGRQPQHF

v_call: TRBV5-1
clone_size: once
cdr3_aa: CASSSGTGNTDTQYF

v_call: TRBV6-2/TRBV6-3
clone_size: NA
cdr3_aa: CASGYRFYNEQFF

v_call: TRBV6-5
clone_size: NA
cdr3_aa: CASRLRNEQYF

v_call: TRBV20-1
clone_size: medium-sized
cdr3_aa: CSARRDIYGYTF

v_call: TRBV27
clone_size: few
cdr3_aa: CASMAGNSYEQYF

v_call: TRBV27
clone_size: few
cdr3_aa: CASSLTTSGQETQYF

v_call: TRBV4-2
clone_size: few
cdr3_aa: CASSQDRGANYGYTF

v_call: TRBV20-1
clone_size: few
cdr3_aa: CSAILAGGSYEQYF

v_call: TRBV29-1
clone_size: NA
cdr3_aa: CSVEARGRDYGYTF

v_call: TRBV7-9
clone_size: few
cdr3_aa: CASSVTGGGGYTF

v_call: TRBV29-1
clone_size: NA
cdr3_aa: CSVDRDIGYTF

v_call: TRBV12-3/TRBV12-4
clone_size: few
cdr3_aa: CASSFASSGEQFF

v_call: TRBV15
clone_size: NA
cdr3_aa: CATSRDLGAGNEQFF

v_call: TRBV5-1
clone_size: NA
cdr3_aa: CASSLEVRNTEAFF

v_call: TRBV12-3/TRBV12-4
clone_size: few
cdr3_aa: CASTLGQNTEAFF

v_call: TRBV5-1
clone_size: NA
cdr3_aa: CASSDPGEPYGYTF

v_call: TRBV5-1
clone_size: NA
cdr3_aa: CASSLFTSGSRNSYNEQFF

v_call: TRBV11-1
clone_size: NA
cdr3_aa: CTSSPGTGYNEQFF

v_call: TRBV6-6
clone_size: NA
cdr3_aa: CASSPGDRKQYF

v_call: TRBV27
clone_size: few
cdr3_aa: CASRVFGGPAYEQYF

v_call: TRBV9
clone_size: NA
cdr3_aa: CASSVTGYSTDTQYF

v_call: TRBV9
clone_size: NA
cdr3_aa: CTSSLGRASEDTQYF

v_call: TRBV5-1
clone_size: NA
cdr3_aa: CASSSPTYEQYF

v_call: TRBV10-3
clone_size: NA
cdr3_aa: CAISEGNTIYF

v_call: TRBV7-2
clone_size: few
cdr3_aa: CASSFGTSGRARNF

v_call: TRBV30
clone_size: NA
cdr3_aa: CACSRQTNTEAFF

v_call: TRBV7-2
clone_size: NA
cdr3_aa: CASSTYLNTEAFF

v_call: TRBV12-3/TRBV12-4
clone_size: few
cdr3_aa: CASSLRVGRDRGRDGYTF

v_call: TRBV6-1
clone_size: NA
cdr3_aa: CASSRTRMVDTQYF

v_call: TRBV6-5
clone_size: NA
cdr3_aa: CASSGLGGPGRTEAFF

v_call: TRBV7-3
clone_size: NA
cdr3_aa: CASSFLGDTQYF

v_call: TRBV12-3/TRBV12-4
clone_size: NA
cdr3_aa: CASRYMGQPFQVFF

v_call: TRBV7-2
clone_size: few
cdr3_aa: CASSLGPLWRGENNEQFF

v_call: TRBV3-1
clone_size: NA
cdr3_aa: CANSEGPAPTTGELFF

v_call: TRBV6-6
clone_size: NA
cdr3_aa: CASSYSRGRSEAFF

v_call: TRBV2
clone_size: once
cdr3_aa: CASSERWAGGQPQHF

v_call: TRBV20-1
clone_size: medium-sized
cdr3_aa: CSATRQGNTEAFF

v_call: TRBV10-3
clone_size: NA
cdr3_aa: CASRDRDYNEQFF

v_call: TRBV11-2
clone_size: many
cdr3_aa: CASSLGTSPSPQYF

v_call: TRBV7-9
clone_size: NA
cdr3_aa: CASSIRVRQTNEKLFF

v_call: TRBV4-2
clone_size: few
cdr3_aa: CASSQFWASVETQYF

v_call: TRBV2
clone_size: NA
cdr3_aa: CASSQGLPQKTQYF

v_call: TRBV27
clone_size: NA
cdr3_aa: CASSLSNRGLSYNEQFF

v_call: TRBV7-9
clone_size: many
cdr3_aa: CASSLEQYNSPLHF

v_call: TRBV20-1
clone_size: few
cdr3_aa: CSALDRSSYGYTF